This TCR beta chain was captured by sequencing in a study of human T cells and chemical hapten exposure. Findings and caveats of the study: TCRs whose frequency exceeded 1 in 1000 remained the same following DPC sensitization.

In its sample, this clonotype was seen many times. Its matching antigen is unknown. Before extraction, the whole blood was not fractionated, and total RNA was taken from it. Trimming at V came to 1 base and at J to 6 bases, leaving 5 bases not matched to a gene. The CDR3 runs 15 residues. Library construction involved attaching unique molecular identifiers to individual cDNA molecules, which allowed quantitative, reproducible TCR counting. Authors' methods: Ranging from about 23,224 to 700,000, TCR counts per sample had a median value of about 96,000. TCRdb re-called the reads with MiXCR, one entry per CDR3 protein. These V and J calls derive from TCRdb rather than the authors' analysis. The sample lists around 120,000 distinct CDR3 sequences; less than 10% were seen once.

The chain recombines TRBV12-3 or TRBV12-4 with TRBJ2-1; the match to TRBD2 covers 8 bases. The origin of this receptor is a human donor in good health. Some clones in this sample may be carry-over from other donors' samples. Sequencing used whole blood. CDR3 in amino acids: CASSLVGSGVNEQFF. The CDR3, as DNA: TGTGCCAGCAGTTTAGTCGGTAGCGGGGTCAATGAGCAGTTCTTC.